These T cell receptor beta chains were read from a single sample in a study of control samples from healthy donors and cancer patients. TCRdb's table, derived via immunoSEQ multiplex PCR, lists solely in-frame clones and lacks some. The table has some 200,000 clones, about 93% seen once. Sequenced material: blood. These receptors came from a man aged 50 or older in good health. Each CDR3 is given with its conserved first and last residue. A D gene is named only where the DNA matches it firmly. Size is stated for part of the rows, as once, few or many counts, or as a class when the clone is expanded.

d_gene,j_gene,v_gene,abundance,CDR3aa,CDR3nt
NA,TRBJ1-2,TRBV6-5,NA,CASGLGARDGGYTF,TGTGCCAGCGGACTCGGGGCCCGGGACGGCGGCTACACCTTC
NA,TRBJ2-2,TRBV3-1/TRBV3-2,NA,CASSHMVGELFF,TGTGCCAGCAGCCACATGGTCGGGGAGCTGTTTTTT
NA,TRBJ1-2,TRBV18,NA,CASSPRGDGYTF,TGTGCCAGCTCACCCAGAGGGGATGGCTACACCTTC
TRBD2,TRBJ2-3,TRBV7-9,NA,CASSPTIAGGTDTQYF,TGTGCCAGCAGCCCTACCATAGCGGGGGGCACAGATACGCAGTATTTT
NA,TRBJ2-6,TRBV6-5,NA,CASSYDGSGANVLTF,TGTGCCAGCAGTTACGATGGGTCCGGGGCCAACGTCCTGACTTTC
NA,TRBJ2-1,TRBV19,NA,CASTDGGLGRNEQFF,TGTGCCAGTACCGACGGGGGCCTGGGGAGAAATGAGCAGTTCTTC
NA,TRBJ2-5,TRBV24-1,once,CATSSGARETQYF,TGTGCCACCAGTTCCGGGGCGCGGGAGACCCAGTACTTC
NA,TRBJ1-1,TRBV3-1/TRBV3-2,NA,CASSQVLFNTEAFF,TGTGCCAGCAGCCAAGTTCTCTTTAACACTGAAGCTTTCTTT
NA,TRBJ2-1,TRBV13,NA,CASSLRGPHNEQFF,TGTGCCAGCAGCTTGAGGGGACCGCACAATGAGCAGTTCTTC
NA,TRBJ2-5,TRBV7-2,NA,CASSLVRGRQETQYF,TGTGCCAGCAGCTTAGTCAGGGGCCGACAAGAGACCCAGTACTTC
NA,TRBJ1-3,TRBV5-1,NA,CASSLGPSGNTIYF,TGCGCCAGCAGCTTGGGACCGTCTGGAAACACCATATATTTT
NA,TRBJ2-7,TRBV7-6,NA,CASSSGETYEQYF,TGTGCCAGCAGCTCCGGAGAGACCTACGAGCAGTACTTC
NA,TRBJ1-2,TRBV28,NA,CAAGTYGYTF,TGTGCCGCCGGGACGTATGGCTACACCTTC
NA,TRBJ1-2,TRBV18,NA,CASSPPSQGANYGYTF,TGTGCCAGCTCACCACCGAGCCAGGGAGCTAACTATGGCTACACCTTC
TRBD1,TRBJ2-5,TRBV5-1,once,CASSLNAGQGADQYF,TGCGCCAGCAGCTTAAACGCTGGACAGGGGGCGGATCAGTACTTC
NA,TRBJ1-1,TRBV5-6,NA,CASSLNRVGFMNTEAFF,TGTGCCAGCAGCTTAAACCGGGTCGGCTTTATGAACACTGAAGCTTTCTTT
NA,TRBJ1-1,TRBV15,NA,CATSRGGGPLEAFF,TGTGCCACCAGCAGAGGCGGGGGCCCCCTTGAAGCTTTCTTT
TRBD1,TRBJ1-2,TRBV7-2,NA,CASSPGQSFGYTF,TGTGCCAGCAGCCCGGGACAGTCGTTCGGCTACACCTTC
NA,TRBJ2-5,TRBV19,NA,CASSRPEGGETQYF,TGTGCCAGTAGTCGACCGGAGGGGGGAGAGACCCAGTACTTC
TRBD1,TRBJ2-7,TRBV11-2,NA,CASSLAGGRSYEQYF,TGTGCCAGCAGCTTAGCAGGGGGCAGATCATACGAGCAGTACTTC
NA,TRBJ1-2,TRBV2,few,CASSDSSGYGYTF,TGTGCCAGCAGTGACAGTTCGGGATATGGCTACACCTTC
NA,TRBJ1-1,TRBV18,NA,CASSVQGRNTEAFF,TGTGCCAGCTCTGTCCAGGGGAGGAACACTGAAGCTTTCTTT
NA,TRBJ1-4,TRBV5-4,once,CASSLAPGEVGKLFF,TGTGCCAGCAGCTTGGCCCCCGGTGAGGTGGGAAAACTGTTTTTT
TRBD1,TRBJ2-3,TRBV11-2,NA,CASSTRDRDRDRTDTQYF,TGTGCCAGCAGCACTCGAGACCGGGACAGGGACCGCACAGATACGCAGTATTTT
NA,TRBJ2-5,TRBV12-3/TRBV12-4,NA,CASGLQETQYF,TGTGCCAGCGGGTTACAAGAGACCCAGTACTTC
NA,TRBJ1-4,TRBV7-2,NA,CASSLWKGRNEKLFF,TGTGCCAGCAGCTTGTGGAAGGGGAGGAATGAAAAACTGTTTTTT
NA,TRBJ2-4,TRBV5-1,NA,CASSTSGTDIQYF,TGCGCCAGCAGCACATCCGGGACGGATATTCAGTACTTC
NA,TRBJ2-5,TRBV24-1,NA,CATSDAGTGETQYF,TGTGCCACCAGTGACGCCGGGACTGGAGAGACCCAGTACTTC
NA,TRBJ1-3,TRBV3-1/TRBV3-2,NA,CASSQSFFGNTIYF,TGTGCCAGCAGCCAAAGCTTCTTTGGAAACACCATATATTTT
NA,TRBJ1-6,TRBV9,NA,CASSPHGGNALHF,TGTGCCAGCAGCCCTCATGGGGGCAACGCCCTCCACTTT
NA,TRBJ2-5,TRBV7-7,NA,CASSFAGREQETQYF,TGTGCTAGCAGTTTTGCGGGCAGGGAGCAAGAGACCCAGTACTTC
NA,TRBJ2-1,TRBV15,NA,CATHGGYNEQFF,TGTGCCACCCATGGGGGTTACAATGAGCAGTTCTTC
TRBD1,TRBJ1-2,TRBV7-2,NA,CASSLEDRVGTF,TGTGCCAGCAGCTTAGAAGACAGGGTTGGCACCTTC
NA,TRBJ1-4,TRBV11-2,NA,CASSPWGASEKLFF,TGTGCCAGCAGCCCATGGGGGGCAAGTGAAAAACTGTTTTTT
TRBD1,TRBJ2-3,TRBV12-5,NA,CASGPGQGLADTQYF,TGTGCTAGTGGTCCGGGACAGGGGTTGGCAGATACGCAGTATTTT
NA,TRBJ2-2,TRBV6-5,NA,CASRSYTNTGELFF,TGTGCCAGCAGATCATACACGAACACCGGGGAGCTGTTTTTT
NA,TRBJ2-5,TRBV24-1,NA,CATSDLPVASRPETQYF,TGTGCCACCAGTGATCTCCCCGTTGCGAGTCGGCCAGAGACCCAGTACTTC
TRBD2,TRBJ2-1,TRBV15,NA,CATSREGWLAGPSSYNEQFF,TGTGCCACCAGCAGAGAGGGGTGGCTAGCGGGGCCCAGTTCCTACAATGAGCAGTTCTTC
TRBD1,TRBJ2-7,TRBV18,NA,CASSAQGALLDEQYF,TGTGCCAGCTCAGCACAGGGGGCGCTCCTCGACGAGCAGTACTTC
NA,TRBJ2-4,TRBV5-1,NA,CASSSDRAKNIQYF,TGCGCCAGCAGCTCGGACAGAGCCAAAAACATTCAGTACTTC